The 14 T cell receptor beta chains below were found in one sample sequenced in a study of shared clonotypes between healthy human individuals. The table came from immunoSEQ multiplex PCR; TCRdb's copy has only in-frame clones and leaves some out. The sample has 2.3 million or so clones; more than 85% are singletons. Input material: naive CD4+ T cells from PBMCs. Subset indicated: CD45RA+ positively selected. The receptors shown here come from a man aged 18 to 30 in good health. Some clones in this sample may be carry-over from other donors' samples.

This chain connects TRBV6-6 to TRBJ1-6, with a tentative D call TRBD1 (6 bases). Germline lookup yields CDR1 MNHNY and CDR2 SVGAGI (reference sequence). Trimming left V 6 bases short and J 5 bases short, with 11 bases between. The CDR3 is made up of 14 amino acids. Here the CDR3 reads CASRSGTNNSPLHF. Here the CDR3 DNA reads TGTGCCAGCAGGTCCGGGACAAATAATTCACCCCTCCACTTT.

The gene calls are TRBV10-3 and TRBJ1-1, with no clear D. CDR1 ENHRY and CDR2 SYGVKD come from the germline V gene. The CDR3 runs 16 residues. V was shortened by 0 bases and J by 2 bases, with 13 bases between the two germline ends. The DNA for the CDR3 is TGTGCCATCAGTGAGTCTAGGAGTCAGATCAACACTGAAGCTTTCTTT. Its protein is CAISESRSQINTEAFF.

This sequence joins TRBV7-3 and TRBJ2-3; unclear D gene. The germline V and J ends were trimmed by 1 base and 0 bases, with 8 bases remaining between them. Per the germline V gene, CDR1 is SGHTA and CDR2 is FQGTGA. This CDR3 is built from 15 residues. In nucleotides, the CDR3 is TGTGCCAGCAGCTTAAGCCCATCTAGCACAGATACGCAGTATTTT. Translated: CASSLSPSSTDTQYF.

The V and J genes are TRBV5-1 and TRBJ2-1; tentative D call: TRBD2 (5 bases). The germline V gene encodes CDR1 SGHRS and CDR2 YFSETQ. Trimming removed 4 bases from V and 0 bases from J, with 11 bases in between. The CDR3 has 15 residues. The CDR3 reads CASSRRSSSYNEQFF. CDR3 nucleotides: TGCGCCAGCAGCCGGAGGAGCAGCTCCTACAATGAGCAGTTCTTC.

This clone was counted a few times. The rearrangement joins TRBV29-1 to TRBJ1-1; D is unresolved. V was trimmed by 3 bases and J by 1 base, leaving 9 bases between them. CDR1 is SQVTM, CDR2 ANQGSEA, per germline. The length of the CDR3 is 13 residues. CDR3 in DNA: TGCAGCGTTGACGCAGCGCGGAACACTGAAGCTTTCTTT. Its protein is CSVDAARNTEAFF. Variable domain in full (rest from reference TRBV29-1 and TRBJ1-1): SAVISQKPSRDICQRGTSLTIQCQVDSQVTMMFWYRQQPGQSLTLIATANQGSEATYESGFVIDKFPISRPNLTFSTLTVSNMSPEDSSIYLCSVDAARNTEAFFGQGTRLTVV.

V gene TRBV15 combines with J gene TRBJ2-7; the match to TRBD1 covers 8 bases. There are 15 residues in the CDR3. Germline-derived CDR1 and CDR2 are LNHNV and YYDKDF (reference sequence). V was clipped by 6 bases and J by 2 bases; unmatched bases: 9. Written as DNA, the CDR3 is TGTGCCACCAGTAACCGTCAGGGGGCAACCTACGAGCAGTACTTC. As protein: CATSNRQGATYEQYF.

The chain joins TRBV6-5 to TRBJ1-5, with D possibly being TRBD1 (5 bases). V was shortened by 6 bases and J by 2 bases, with 14 bases between the two germline ends. This CDR3 is built from 15 residues. CDR1 and CDR2 (germline): MNHEY, SVGAGI. The CDR3 spells CASSRTGEGNQPQHF. The CDR3 DNA follows: TGTGCCAGCAGCCGCACGGGGGAGGGCAATCAGCCCCAGCATTTT.

The chain employs TRBV18 and TRBJ1-3, with D unresolved. Germline V gene sequence: CDR1 KGHSH, CDR2 LQKENI. The CDR3 covers 15 residues. V lost 3 bases, J lost 0 bases, and 9 bases lay in between. The CDR3 sequence is CASSPGSGSGNTIYF. In nucleotides, the CDR3 is TGTGCCAGCTCACCTGGCTCTGGCTCTGGAAACACCATATATTTT. Based on the CDR3 plus reference TRBV18 and TRBJ1-3, the full variable domain is NAGVMQNPRHLVRRRGQEARLRCSPMKGHSHVYWYRQLPEEGLKFMVYLQKENIIDESGMPKERFSAEFPKEGPSILRIQQVVRGDSAAYFCASSPGSGSGNTIYFGEGSWLTVV.

V gene TRBV14 combines with J gene TRBJ1-5; no clear D gene. CDR3 size: 23 residues. Looked up from germline, CDR1 is SGHDN and CDR2 is FVKESK. V dropped 0 bases and J dropped 2 bases, with 32 bases sitting between them. The CDR3 coding sequence is TGTGCCAGCAGCCAAGATAGTGAGTTTAAGATGTCACTAACAGCGGTTGGCAATCAGCCCCAGCATTTT. Amino acid sequence: CASSQDSEFKMSLTAVGNQPQHF.

Comments on this clone: The sample holds other DNA sequences that translate to the same CDR3. The V gene is TRBV6-1, the J gene TRBJ2-7; D tentatively fits TRBD1 or TRBD2 (6 bases each). Germline CDR1 MNHNS, CDR2 SASEGT. Trimming removed 4 bases at V and 3 bases at J, with 13 bases between. This CDR3 is built from 14 residues. CDR3 protein: CASSAGGTSYEQYF. CDR3 DNA: TGTGCCAGCAGTGCGGGCGGGACAAGCTACGAGCAGTACTTC.

Remarks on this clone: The sample contains more than one DNA sequence encoding this CDR3. The gene calls are TRBV6-5 and TRBJ1-3, with a weak D call TRBD1 (6 bases). Trimming removed 2 bases at V and 0 bases at J, with 8 bases between. CDR1 MNHEY and CDR2 SVGAGI come from the germline V gene. This CDR3 contains 15 residues. CDR3 sequence (DNA): TGTGCCAGCAGTTACCAGGGGAGCTCTGGAAACACCATATATTTT. Its translation is CASSYQGSSGNTIYF.

CDR3 nucleotide sequence: TGCGCCAGCACCCTTGGAGTGGCGGGAGGCCTCCGAGGGGAGACCCAGTACTTC. Translation: CASTLGVAGGLRGETQYF. This sequence joins TRBV5-1 and TRBJ2-5, with 8 bases fitting TRBD2. Germline V gives CDR1 SGHRS, CDR2 YFSETQ. Trimming at V came to 6 bases and at J to 5 bases, leaving 21 bases not matched to a gene. The CDR3 has 18 amino acids.

The chain's CDR3 is CASSLGRNEQFF. CDR3 DNA sequence: TGTGCCAGCAGCTTAGGTCGCAATGAGCAGTTCTTC. The chain joins TRBV7-9 to TRBJ2-1, with no clear D. Trimming shortened V by 1 base and J by 6 bases, and 4 bases separated the two germline ends. The CDR3 has 12 residues. Germline V CDR1 and CDR2: SEHNR, FQNEAQ (reference sequence).

This chain links TRBV28 with TRBJ2-7; 11 bases align to TRBD2. Germline V lookup: CDR1 MDHEN, CDR2 SYDVKM. The CDR3 is made up of 23 amino acids. Trimming removed 5 bases from V and 0 bases from J; junction bases left unmatched: 27. CDR3 in amino acids: CASSPHNAGRSASGRSLSYEQYF. The DNA for the CDR3 is TGTGCCAGCAGTCCCCATAACGCGGGAAGGTCGGCTAGCGGGAGGTCTCTCTCCTACGAGCAGTACTTC.